The 17 T cell receptor beta chains presented below share a single source sample, sequenced in a study of regulatory T cells in long-lasting Graves disease. Time point described: persistent/refractory GD, antithyroid drugs over 5 years with positive TRAb. From PBMCs, RNA was extracted and then used to make the TCR library. Construction of the TCR beta libraries employed iRepertoire HTBI primers in conjunction with Arm-PCR of CDR3 regions. TCRdb re-called the multiplex PCR reads with MiXCR, one entry per CDR3 protein. The top ten clones hold roughly a quarter of a sample with some 450,000 distinct CDR3 sequences, around 20% of them seen once. Sample: peripheral blood mononuclear cells (PBMCs), taken when the disease was refractory, from a patient treated with antithyroid drugs. The receptors derive from a female donor with Graves disease.

This clonotype occurred many times. The V gene is TRBV12-3 or TRBV12-4, the J gene TRBJ1-5, with D perhaps TRBD1 (5 bases). This CDR3 is built from 14 residues. Trimming shortened V by 6 bases and J by 6 bases, and 15 bases separated the two germline ends. The DNA of the CDR3 is TGTGCCAGCAGCTTCGGGCAGGGTGGTCAGCCCCAGCATTTT. The encoded protein is CASSFGQGGQPQHF.

This clonotype was observed a handful of times. This may be a read error: a much more frequent sequence differs by one nucleotide. The chain combines TRBV6-5 with TRBJ1-2; no reliable D call. The CDR3 has 13 amino acids. The V gene lost 4 bases and the J gene lost 0 bases, with 6 bases spanning the gap. Germline-derived CDR1 and CDR2 are MNHEY and SVGAGI. CDR3 region: CASSWAANYGYTF. The CDR3 nucleotides read TGTGCCAGCAGTTGGGCAGCTAACTATGGCTACACCTTC.

This clonotype was detected ten times or more. Written as DNA, the CDR3 is TGTGCCAGCAGACCTCTGAGGGGGAAACAAGAGACCCAGTACTTC. It codes for CASRPLRGKQETQYF. This chain connects TRBV11-2 to TRBJ2-5, with TRBD1 as a possible D gene (6 bases). The CDR3 is 15 residues long. Per germline, CDR1 SGHAT and CDR2 FQNNGV. The V end was cut by 6 bases, the J end by 2 bases, with 16 bases between.

This rearrangement joins TRBV6-1 to TRBJ1-6; 7 nucleotides line up with TRBD1. CDR3 length: 13 amino acids. V dropped 8 bases and J dropped 7; count of bases not matched to a gene: 5. CDR1 and CDR2 from the germline V gene are MNHNS and SASEGT. The CDR3 loop reads CASGQGENSPLHF. DNA for the CDR3: TGTGCCAGCGGGCAGGGGGAAAATTCACCCCTCCACTTT.

A word on this clonotype: This may be a read error: a much more frequent sequence differs by one nucleotide. The CDR3 region has the DNA TGTGCCACCAGCAGAGAGCGAAGAAGAGTCTACGAGCAGTGCTTC. As protein: CATSRERRRVYEQCF. This rearrangement joins TRBV15 to TRBJ2-7; D not certain. This CDR3 contains 15 residues. The germline V gene has CDR1 LNHNV and CDR2 YYDKDF (reference sequence).

V is TRBV6-1 and J is TRBJ1-1; maybe TRBD1 (5 bases). CDR1 MNHNS and CDR2 SASEGT come from the germline V gene. This CDR3 contains 15 residues. V gave up 6 bases and J gave up 0 bases, with 14 bases separating them. DNA of the CDR3: TGTGCCAGCAGGATCGGGGCTCCTATGAACACTGAAGCTTTCTTT. Its translation is CASRIGAPMNTEAFF.

This clonotype was seen only a few times. The chain couples TRBV5-1 to TRBJ2-7; a possible D gene is TRBD1 (5 bases). V lost 0 bases and J 5 bases, leaving 12 bases between the germline ends. Per the germline V gene, CDR1 is SGHRS and CDR2 is YFSETQ. The CDR3 consists of 14 residues. The CDR3 DNA reads as TGCGCCAGCAGCTTGGATGCAGGGCGAGACGAGCAGTACTTC. Encoded protein: CASSLDAGRDEQYF.

This clonotype appeared a few times. The chain carries TRBV5-1 and TRBJ1-1, with D perhaps TRBD1 (5 bases). This CDR3 is built from 16 residues. The V gene lost 2 bases and the J gene lost 11 bases, with 25 bases spanning the gap. Germline V gives CDR1 SGHRS, CDR2 YFSETQ. This chain's CDR3 is CASSFGNSGTAGNAFF. In DNA form, the CDR3 reads TGCGCCAGCAGCTTTGGAAACTCTGGTACGGCAGGGAATGCTTTCTTT.

At least ten counts were recorded for this clonotype. The rearrangement links TRBV12-3 or TRBV12-4 to TRBJ2-5; 12 bases align to TRBD2. With 6 bases clipped from V and 4 bases from J, the junction kept 3 bases outside the gene matches. CDR3 length equals 14 residues. CDR3 in amino acids: CASRLAGGPETQYF. The CDR3 coding sequence is TGTGCCAGCAGGCTAGCGGGAGGGCCAGAGACCCAGTACTTC.

On this clonotype itself: This may be a read error: a much more frequent sequence differs by one nucleotide. The chain recombines TRBV27 with TRBJ1-2; possible D gene TRBD1, 6 bases. The CDR3 contains 13 residues. CDR1 MNHEY and CDR2 SMNVEV come from the germline V gene (reference sequence). The CDR3 DNA reads TGTGCCGGCAGCCCACAGGGCTTGTGGGGCTACACCTTC. This translates into CAGSPQGLWGYTF.

The CDR3 DNA is TGTGCCAGCAGTCCTCGGGCAGGGCTGGACAATGAGCAGTTCTTC. Translated: CASSPRAGLDNEQFF. This sequence joins TRBV12-3 or TRBV12-4 and TRBJ2-1; TRBD1 might be the D (5 bases). This CDR3 is built from 15 residues. The germline V and J ends were trimmed by 5 bases and 5 bases, with 16 bases remaining between them.

This clonotype was found a few times. The chain couples TRBV18 to TRBJ2-5; D is ambiguous. CDR3 length equals 14 residues. CDR1 and CDR2 (germline): KGHSH, LQKENI. The ends were cut back, 1 base at V and 2 bases at J, with 8 bases in the middle. The CDR3 DNA sequence: TGTGCCAGCTCACCACGGACGAGTCAAGAGACCCAGTACTTC. This codes for CASSPRTSQETQYF.

V is TRBV2 and J is TRBJ2-2, with 10 bases matching TRBD1. V lost 4 bases to trimming and J lost 7 bases; unmatched junction nucleotides: 6. The CDR3 runs to 15 residues. CDR1 is SNHLY, CDR2 FYNNEI, per germline. The CDR3 DNA is TGTGCCAGCAGTGGGACAGGGGGATTCGGCGGGGAGCTGTTTTTT. Its translation: CASSGTGGFGGELFF.

This clonotype appeared many times. The chain combines TRBV13 with TRBJ2-7, with 9 bases fitting TRBD1. The CDR3 loop spans 14 amino acids. Germline V gene sequence: CDR1 PRHDT, CDR2 FYEKMQ (reference sequence). The V gene end was trimmed by 3 bases and the J gene end by 12 bases; junction bases not matched to a gene: 12. The CDR3 DNA reads as TGTGCCAGCAGCTTGGGTGGGACAGGGATTCTTCTGTACTTC. Translation gives CASSLGGTGILLYF. The full variable domain, with the rest looked up from reference TRBV13 and TRBJ2-7, is AAGVIQSPRHLIKEKRETATLKCYPIPRHDTVYWYQQGPGQDPQFLISFYEKMQSDKGSIPDRFSAQQFSDYHSELNMSSLELGDSALYFCASSLGGTGILLYFGPGTRLTVT.

Only a few counts were recorded for this clonotype. The rearrangement links TRBV5-1 to TRBJ2-7, with D maybe TRBD2 (5 bases). Germline CDR1 and CDR2: SGHRS and YFSETQ. Trimming took off 0 bases at V and 0 bases at J, with 10 bases between the two ends. This CDR3 is 15 amino acids long. The CDR3 loop reads CASSLVPGSSYEQYF. The CDR3 DNA reads TGCGCCAGCAGCTTGGTTCCGGGAAGCTCCTACGAGCAGTACTTC.

This clonotype was observed a handful of times. The chain is built from TRBV3-1 and TRBJ1-2; D uncertain. The germline V gene has CDR1 LGHDT and CDR2 YNNKEL (reference sequence). CDR3 length: 16 residues. V lost 1 base and J lost 4, with 16 bases in between. The CDR3 nucleotides read TGTGCCAGCAGCCAAGCTCCGAGCGGGAAAATCTATGGCTACACCTTC. This sequence encodes CASSQAPSGKIYGYTF.

This clonotype was seen only once. This likely traces to a read error, being one base from a far larger clone. This chain connects TRBV28 to TRBJ2-2, with D perhaps being TRBD1 or TRBD2 (6 bases each). The CDR3 runs 16 residues. CDR1 is MDHEN and CDR2 is SYDVKM in the germline V gene. Here the CDR3 DNA reads TGTGCCAGCAGTGGGGTGGCGGGACAAGCCCTCGGGGGGCTGTTTTTT. It yields the protein CASSGVAGQALGGLFF.